Listed here are 23 T cell receptor beta chains from one sample, sequenced in a study of cytomegalovirus exposure and HLA in healthy donors. This PCR relied on a set of 60 Vbeta primers and 13 Jbeta primers. Libraries were prepared by immunoSEQ multiplex PCR; TCRdb keeps only in-frame clonotypes and omits some of them. The data hold over 110,000 clones, with about 80% observed a single time. Sequenced input: PBMCs. The receptors shown here come from a woman younger than 35 in good health and CMV-seropositive.

This chain joins TRBV5-1 and TRBJ2-3; TRBD2 matches at 9 bases. Per germline, CDR1 SGHRS and CDR2 YFSETQ. V shed 3 bases, J shed 4 bases, and the junction held 6 bases outside the gene matches. The length of the CDR3 is 15 residues. CDR3: CASSYLAGSSDTQYF. CDR3 nucleotide sequence: TGCGCCAGCAGCTACCTAGCGGGGAGTTCAGATACGCAGTATTTT.

The V call is TRBV7-2, the J call TRBJ2-1; D gene ambiguous. The germline V gene has CDR1 SGHTA and CDR2 FQGNSA. Deletions cut 5 bases from V and 3 bases from J, with 8 bases between. The CDR3 runs 13 residues. The CDR3 loop is CASSRVGYNEQFF. The CDR3, as DNA: TGTGCCAGCAGCCGGGTAGGCTACAATGAGCAGTTCTTC. The entire variable domain, with the rest obtained from reference TRBV7-2 and TRBJ2-1, is as follows: GAGVSQSPSNKVTEKGKDVELRCDPISGHTALYWYRQSLGQGLEFLIYFQGNSAPDKSGLPSDRFSAERTGGSVSTLTIQRTQQEDSAVYLCASSRVGYNEQFFGPGTRLTVL.

The chain couples TRBV29-1 to TRBJ2-5, with 8 bases aligning to TRBD1. The J call may not be correct, given that the DNA end is closer to TRBJ2-7. Germline V gene lookup returns CDR1 SQVTM and CDR2 ANQGSEA. This CDR3 has 12 residues. CDR3 sequence reads: CSAGQGSYEQYF. In nucleotides, the CDR3 is TGCAGCGCTGGACAGGGTTCCTACGAGCAGTACTTC.

This clone was counted a single time. The V gene is TRBV6-1, the J gene TRBJ1-5; D not certain. Deletions cut 2 bases from V and 5 bases from J, with 10 bases between. The CDR3 is 14 residues long. Per the germline V gene, CDR1 is MNHNS and CDR2 is SASEGT. In DNA, the CDR3 is TGTGCCAGCAGTGAACGGGTATGGGATCAGCCCCAGCATTTT. Amino acids: CASSERVWDQPQHF.

The chain joins TRBV5-1 to TRBJ2-3, with 10 positions matching TRBD2. With 4 bases clipped from V and 5 bases from J, the junction kept 10 bases outside the gene matches. Germline-derived CDR1 and CDR2 are SGHRS and YFSETQ. CDR3 length: 16 amino acids. CDR3 sequence: CASSITSGNALDTQYF. CDR3 coding DNA: TGCGCCAGCAGCATAACTAGCGGGAACGCATTAGATACGCAGTATTTT. The whole variable domain, filled in from reference TRBV5-1 and TRBJ2-3, reads KAGVTQTPRYLIKTRGQQVTLSCSPISGHRSVSWYQQTPGQGLQFLFEYFSETQRNKGNFPGRFSGRQFSNSRSEMNVSTLELGDSALYLCASSITSGNALDTQYFGPGTRLTVL.

V is TRBV15 and J is TRBJ2-7, with 8 positions matching TRBD1. The germline V gene has CDR1 LNHNV and CDR2 YYDKDF (reference sequence). This CDR3 spans 14 amino acids. V lost 1 base to trimming and J lost 3 bases; unmatched junction nucleotides: 2. The chain's CDR3 is CATSRGTGRYEQYF. The CDR3 nucleotides are TGTGCCACCAGCAGAGGGACAGGGCGCTACGAGCAGTACTTC.

This chain uses TRBV28 with TRBJ2-1, with no clear D. Germline V CDR1 and CDR2: MDHEN, SYDVKM. The CDR3 is made up of 12 amino acids. V gave up 5 bases and J gave up 8 bases, with 10 bases separating them. DNA for the CDR3: TGTGCCAGCAGTCCCACTTTTGATGAGCAGTTCTTC. Protein: CASSPTFDEQFF.

V gene TRBV28 combines with J gene TRBJ1-2; D is perhaps TRBD1 (5 bases). The ends were cut back, 7 bases at V and 1 base at J, with 10 bases in the middle. Germline-derived CDR1 and CDR2 are MDHEN and SYDVKM. This CDR3 region has 13 residues. DNA for the CDR3: TGTGCCAGCAATTGGGGGGGTAACTATGGCTACACCTTC. Encoded protein: CASNWGGNYGYTF.

As regards this clone: At one end, the junction sequence differs from germline, possibly due to a read error. The chain carries TRBV7-9 and TRBJ1-2; D is ambiguous. Germline CDR1 is SEHNR and CDR2 is FQNEAQ (reference sequence). The CDR3 totals 12 residues. The CDR3 DNA follows: TGTTCCAGCAGCTTAGCGGCGGGGGGCTACACCTTC. It is translated as CSSSLAAGGYTF.

This sequence joins TRBV6-1 and TRBJ1-1, with D hard to call. The CDR3 totals 13 residues. Trimming pared 2 bases from V and 12 bases from J, leaving 16 bases between. Germline V gene sequence: CDR1 MNHNS, CDR2 SASEGT. DNA for the CDR3: TGTGCCAGCAGTGAAATCACGGAGTACATTACTTTCTTT. Translated: CASSEITEYITFF.

The chain recombines TRBV28 with TRBJ1-1, with 9 nucleotides matching TRBD1. This CDR3 is 14 amino acids long. CDR1 and CDR2 from the germline V gene are MDHEN and SYDVKM. V was clipped by 6 bases and J by 9 bases; unmatched bases: 11. This chain's CDR3 is CASSPPHRGLKAFF. Written as DNA, the CDR3 is TGTGCCAGCAGCCCGCCCCACAGGGGGCTTAAAGCTTTCTTT. Supplemented by reference TRBV28 and TRBJ1-1, the full variable domain reads DVKVTQSSRYLVKRTGEKVFLECVQDMDHENMFWYRQDPGLGLRLIYFSYDVKMKEKGDIPEGYSVSREKKERFSLILESASTNQTSMYLCASSPPHRGLKAFFGQGTRLTVV.

The chain joins TRBV27 to TRBJ1-1; D might be TRBD1 (6 bases). The CDR3 has 17 amino acids. Germline CDR1 reads MNHEY; CDR2 reads SMNVEV (reference sequence). Trimming took 4 bases from V and 0 from J, leaving 18 bases between them. The CDR3 loop is CASSSMGVGQLNTEAFF. In nucleotides, the CDR3 is TGTGCCAGCAGTTCAATGGGGGTGGGACAACTGAACACTGAAGCTTTCTTT.

The CDR3 bases are TGCGCCAGCAGCTCCACGGGACGACAGGGGGAGGAAAAACTGTTTTTT. Encoded protein: CASSSTGRQGEEKLFF. This chain connects TRBV5-1 to TRBJ1-4, with TRBD1 matching 9 bases. J gave up 8 bases and V 3 bases, and 11 bases lay outside the gene matches. Germline values: CDR1 SGHRS, CDR2 YFSETQ. The CDR3 has 16 amino acids.

V gene TRBV15 combines with J gene TRBJ2-5; 14 nucleotides line up with TRBD2. Trimming took 3 bases from V and 5 from J; bases not matched to a gene: 5. The germline V gene encodes CDR1 LNHNV and CDR2 YYDKDF (reference sequence). The CDR3 runs 16 residues. This CDR3 reads CATSSGTSGGMETQYF. DNA for the CDR3: TGTGCCACCAGCAGTGGGACTAGCGGGGGAATGGAGACCCAGTACTTC.

The genes are TRBV5-1 and TRBJ2-1; 8 bases fit TRBD1. The ends lost 4 bases at V and 5 bases at J; junction bases unmatched: 11. The CDR3 extends over 16 amino acids. Looked up from germline, CDR1 is SGHRS and CDR2 is YFSETQ. In DNA form, the CDR3 reads TGCGCCAGCAGCCATATTGGTACAGGGGGAGACAATGAGCAGTTCTTC. This gives the protein CASSHIGTGGDNEQFF. Drawing the rest from reference TRBV5-1 and TRBJ2-1, the complete variable domain is KAGVTQTPRYLIKTRGQQVTLSCSPISGHRSVSWYQQTPGQGLQFLFEYFSETQRNKGNFPGRFSGRQFSNSRSEMNVSTLELGDSALYLCASSHIGTGGDNEQFFGPGTRLTVL.

This clone appeared once. As DNA, the CDR3 is TGTGCCAGCAGTTCGGACAGGGTGGTTTCAGAGACCCAGTACTTC. This gives the protein CASSSDRVVSETQYF. The J gene is TRBJ2-5, the V gene TRBV2; 8 nucleotides align to TRBD1. Germline CDR1 and CDR2: SNHLY and FYNNEI. With 5 bases clipped from V and 4 bases from J, the junction kept 9 bases outside the gene matches. The CDR3 totals 15 residues.

The CDR3 spells CSAIYGAPKNIQYF. The DNA for the CDR3 is TGCAGCGCGATTTATGGGGCCCCCAAAAACATTCAGTACTTC. The rearrangement joins TRBV29-1 to TRBJ2-4; maybe TRBD1 (5 bases). The germline V and J ends were trimmed by 7 bases and 2 bases, with 15 bases remaining between them. There are 14 residues in the CDR3. Germline V gene lookup returns CDR1 SQVTM and CDR2 ANQGSEA.

This sequence joins TRBV2 and TRBJ1-1; D is possibly TRBD1 (6 bases). The CDR3 is 15 residues long. Trimming pared 6 bases from V and 6 bases from J, leaving 20 bases between. Germline V CDR1 and CDR2: SNHLY, FYNNEI. The CDR3 reads CASRDRNPRDPEAFF. DNA for the CDR3: TGTGCCAGCAGGGACAGAAACCCAAGGGACCCTGAAGCTTTCTTT. Looking up the rest from reference TRBV2 and TRBJ1-1 gives the full variable domain: EPEVTQTPSHQVTQMGQEVILRCVPISNHLYFYWYRQILGQKVEFLVSFYNNEISEKSEIFDDQFSVERPDGSNFTLKIRSTKLEDSAMYFCASRDRNPRDPEAFFGQGTRLTVV.

The gene calls are TRBV4-3 and TRBJ1-2; TRBD1 matches at 9 bases. This CDR3 contains 15 residues. V lost 1 base and J lost 10; bases outside the gene matches: 10. Germline V lookup: CDR1 LGHNA, CDR2 YSLEER. CDR3 in amino acids: CASSQARWGQGVYTF. The DNA for the CDR3 is TGCGCCAGCAGCCAAGCCCGATGGGGACAGGGAGTCTACACCTTC.

The V gene is TRBV6-1, the J gene TRBJ1-2; weak D call: TRBD1 (6 bases). Between the trimmed V and J ends, which lost 7 bases and 5 bases, there was a span of 14 bases. The CDR3 is made up of 13 amino acids. CDR1 and CDR2 from the germline V gene are MNHNS and SASEGT. CDR3 sequence: CASMVTGSYGYTF. CDR3 DNA: TGTGCCAGCATGGTAACAGGGAGTTATGGCTACACCTTC.

The genes are TRBV11-2 and TRBJ1-6; no definite D call. The ends were cut back, 1 base at V and 0 bases at J, with 16 bases in the middle. The CDR3 consists of 19 residues. Per germline, CDR1 SGHAT and CDR2 FQNNGV. The CDR3 protein is CASSLALFGGSSYNSPLHF. The CDR3 nucleotides are TGTGCCAGCAGCTTAGCCCTGTTTGGCGGGAGCTCCTATAATTCACCCCTCCACTTT.

This clone was seen a few times. V and J are TRBV28 and TRBJ1-4, with 10 bases fitting TRBD1. The CDR3 contains 14 residues. Germline V gene sequence: CDR1 MDHEN, CDR2 SYDVKM. V lost 5 bases and J lost 10; bases outside the gene matches: 7. CDR3 sequence reads: CASSTDRGRVKLFF. CDR3 bases: TGTGCCAGCAGTACGGACAGGGGGAGGGTAAAACTGTTTTTT.

V and J are TRBV19 and TRBJ1-6; D might be TRBD1 (6 bases). The CDR3 sequence is 18 residues long. Trimming removed 3 bases at V and 0 bases at J, with 15 bases between. Germline values: CDR1 LNHDA, CDR2 SQIVND (reference sequence). Written as DNA, the CDR3 is TGTGCCAGTAGTATGGGGCGGGGGACAAGCTCCTATAATTCACCCCTCCACTTT. Translating gives CASSMGRGTSSYNSPLHF.